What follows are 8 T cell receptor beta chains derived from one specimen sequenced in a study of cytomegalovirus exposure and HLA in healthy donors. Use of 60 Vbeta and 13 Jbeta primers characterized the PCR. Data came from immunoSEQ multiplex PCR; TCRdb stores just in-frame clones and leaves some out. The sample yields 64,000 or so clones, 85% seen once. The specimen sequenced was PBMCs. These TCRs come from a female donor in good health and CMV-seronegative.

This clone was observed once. For the CDR3, the DNA is TGCGCCAGCAGCCAAGATACAGTTGCCTACGAGCAGTACTTC. Translation: CASSQDTVAYEQYF. The chain has TRBV4-1 and TRBJ2-7; D gene ambiguous. V was shortened by 0 bases and J by 2 bases, with 8 bases between the two germline ends. Germline V gene sequence: CDR1 MGHRA, CDR2 YSYEKL. The length of the CDR3 is 14 residues.

CDR3 loop: CASSRDRETDTQYF. For the CDR3, the DNA is TGTGCCAGTAGTAGGGACAGGGAGACAGATACGCAGTATTTT. The gene calls are TRBV19 and TRBJ2-3; TRBD1 agrees at 9 bases. V was clipped by 4 bases and J by 3 bases; unmatched bases: 2. Germline V gene data show CDR1 as LNHDA and CDR2 as SQIVND (reference sequence). The CDR3 contains 14 residues.

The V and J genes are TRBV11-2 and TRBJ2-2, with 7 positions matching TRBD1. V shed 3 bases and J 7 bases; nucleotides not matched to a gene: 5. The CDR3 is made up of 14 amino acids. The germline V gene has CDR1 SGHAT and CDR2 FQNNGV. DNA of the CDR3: TGTGCCAGCAGCTTTCTAGGGGGCGGCGGGGAGCTGTTTTTT. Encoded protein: CASSFLGGGGELFF.

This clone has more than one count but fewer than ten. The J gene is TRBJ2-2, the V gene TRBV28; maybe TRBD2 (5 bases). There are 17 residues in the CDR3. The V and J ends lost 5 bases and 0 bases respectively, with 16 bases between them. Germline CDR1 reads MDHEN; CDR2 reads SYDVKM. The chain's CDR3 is CASSPPWGSANTGELFF. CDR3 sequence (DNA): TGTGCCAGCAGTCCCCCCTGGGGTAGCGCGAACACCGGGGAGCTGTTTTTT.

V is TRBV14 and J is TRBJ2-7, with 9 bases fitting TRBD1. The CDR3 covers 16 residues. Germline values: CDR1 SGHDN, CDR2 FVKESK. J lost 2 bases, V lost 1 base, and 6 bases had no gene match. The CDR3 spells CASSQVRGQGPYEQYF. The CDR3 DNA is TGTGCCAGCAGCCAAGTTAGGGGACAGGGCCCCTACGAGCAGTACTTC.

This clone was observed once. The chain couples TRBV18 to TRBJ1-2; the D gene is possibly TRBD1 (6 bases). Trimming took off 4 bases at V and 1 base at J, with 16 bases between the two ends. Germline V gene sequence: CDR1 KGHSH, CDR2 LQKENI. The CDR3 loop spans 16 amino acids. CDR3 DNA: TGTGCCAGCTCACTTTTGGAGGACAGCTTTAACTATGGCTACACCTTC. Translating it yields CASSLLEDSFNYGYTF.

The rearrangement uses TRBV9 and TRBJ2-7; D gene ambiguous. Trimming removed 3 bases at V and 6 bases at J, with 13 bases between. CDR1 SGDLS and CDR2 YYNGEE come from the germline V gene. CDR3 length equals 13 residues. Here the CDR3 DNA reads TGTGCCAGCAGCGCCTTTGAGTATAGCGAGCAGTACTTC. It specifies CASSAFEYSEQYF.

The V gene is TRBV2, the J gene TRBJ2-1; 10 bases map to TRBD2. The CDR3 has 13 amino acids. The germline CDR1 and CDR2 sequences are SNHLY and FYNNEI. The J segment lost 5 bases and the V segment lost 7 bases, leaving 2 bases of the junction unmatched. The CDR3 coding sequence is TGTGCCAGCACTAGCGGGAGTCACAATGAGCAGTTCTTC. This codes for CASTSGSHNEQFF. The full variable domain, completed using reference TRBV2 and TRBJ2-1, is EPEVTQTPSHQVTQMGQEVILRCVPISNHLYFYWYRQILGQKVEFLVSFYNNEISEKSEIFDDQFSVERPDGSNFTLKIRSTKLEDSAMYFCASTSGSHNEQFFGPGTRLTVL.